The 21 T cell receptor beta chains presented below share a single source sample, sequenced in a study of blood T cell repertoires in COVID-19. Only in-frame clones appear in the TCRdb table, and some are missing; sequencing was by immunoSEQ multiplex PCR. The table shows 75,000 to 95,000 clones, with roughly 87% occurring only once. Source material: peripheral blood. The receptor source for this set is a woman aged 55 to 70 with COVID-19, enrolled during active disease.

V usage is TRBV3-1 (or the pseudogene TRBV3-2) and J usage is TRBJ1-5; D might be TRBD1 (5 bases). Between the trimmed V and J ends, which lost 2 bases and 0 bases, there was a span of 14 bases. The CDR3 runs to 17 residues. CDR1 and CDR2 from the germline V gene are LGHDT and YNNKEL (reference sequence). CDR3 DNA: TGTGCCAGCAGCCAATACGGGGGTGCAGGTAGCAATCAGCCCCAGCATTTT. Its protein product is CASSQYGGAGSNQPQHF.

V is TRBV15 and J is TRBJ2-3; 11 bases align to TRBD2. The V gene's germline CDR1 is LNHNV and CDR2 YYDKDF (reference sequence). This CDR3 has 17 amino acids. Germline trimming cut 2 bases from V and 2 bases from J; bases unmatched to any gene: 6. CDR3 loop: CATSRTLAGGSTDTQYF. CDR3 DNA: TGTGCCACCAGCAGAACCTTAGCGGGGGGGTCCACAGATACGCAGTATTTT.

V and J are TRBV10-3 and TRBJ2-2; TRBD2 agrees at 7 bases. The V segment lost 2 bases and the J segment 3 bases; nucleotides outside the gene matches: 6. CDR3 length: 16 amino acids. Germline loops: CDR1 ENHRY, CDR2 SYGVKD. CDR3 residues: CAISEREAGYTGELFF. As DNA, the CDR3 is TGTGCCATCAGTGAGAGGGAAGCGGGGTACACCGGGGAGCTGTTTTTT.

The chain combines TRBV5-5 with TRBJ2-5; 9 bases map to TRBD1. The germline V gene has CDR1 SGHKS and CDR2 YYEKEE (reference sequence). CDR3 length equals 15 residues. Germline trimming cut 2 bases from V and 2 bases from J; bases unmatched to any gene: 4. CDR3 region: CASSFLGTGQETQYF. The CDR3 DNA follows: TGTGCCAGCAGCTTTTTGGGGACAGGGCAAGAGACCCAGTACTTC.

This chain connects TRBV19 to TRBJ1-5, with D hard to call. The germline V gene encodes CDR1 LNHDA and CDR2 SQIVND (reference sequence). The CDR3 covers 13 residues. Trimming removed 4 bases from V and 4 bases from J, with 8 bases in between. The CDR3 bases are TGTGCCAGTAGTAAACGGGGTAATCAGCCCCAGCATTTT. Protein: CASSKRGNQPQHF.

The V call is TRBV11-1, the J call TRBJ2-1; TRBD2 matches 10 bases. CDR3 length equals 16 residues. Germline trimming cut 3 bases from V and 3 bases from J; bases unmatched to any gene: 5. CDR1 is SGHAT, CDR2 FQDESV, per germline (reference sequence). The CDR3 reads CASSLNGLAVYNEQFF. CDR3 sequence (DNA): TGTGCCAGCAGCTTGAACGGACTAGCGGTCTACAATGAGCAGTTCTTC.

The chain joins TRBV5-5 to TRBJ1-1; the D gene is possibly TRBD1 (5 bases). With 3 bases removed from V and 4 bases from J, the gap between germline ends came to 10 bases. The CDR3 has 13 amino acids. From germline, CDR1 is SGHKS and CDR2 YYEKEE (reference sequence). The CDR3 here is CASSSTGSTEAFF. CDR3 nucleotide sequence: TGTGCCAGCAGCTCCACAGGTAGCACTGAAGCTTTCTTT.

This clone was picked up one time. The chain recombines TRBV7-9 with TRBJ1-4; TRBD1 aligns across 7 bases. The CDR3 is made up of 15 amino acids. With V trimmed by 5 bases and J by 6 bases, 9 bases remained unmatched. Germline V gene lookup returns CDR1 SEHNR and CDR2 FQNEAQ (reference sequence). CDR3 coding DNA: TGTGCCAGCAGCATGTTACAGGGGAACCATGAAAAACTGTTTTTT. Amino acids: CASSMLQGNHEKLFF.

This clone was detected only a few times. The CDR3 sequence is CASSYPQGRQPQHF. Written as DNA, the CDR3 is TGTGCCAGCAGTTACCCGCAGGGAAGACAGCCCCAGCATTTT. V gene TRBV6-2 or TRBV6-3 combines with J gene TRBJ1-5; D is possibly TRBD1 (5 bases). This CDR3 spans 14 amino acids. Germline V lookup: CDR1 MNHEY, CDR2 SVGEGT. The V gene lost 2 bases and the J gene lost 7 bases, with 12 bases spanning the gap.

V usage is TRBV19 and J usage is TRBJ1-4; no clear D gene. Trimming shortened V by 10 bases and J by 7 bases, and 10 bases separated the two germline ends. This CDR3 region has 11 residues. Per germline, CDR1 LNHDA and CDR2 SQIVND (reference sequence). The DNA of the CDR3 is TGTGCCACCCTTACGGGTGAAAAACTGTTTTTT. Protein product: CATLTGEKLFF.

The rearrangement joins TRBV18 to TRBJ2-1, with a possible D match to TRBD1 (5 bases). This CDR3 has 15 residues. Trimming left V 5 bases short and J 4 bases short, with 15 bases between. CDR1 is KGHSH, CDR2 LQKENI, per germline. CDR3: CASSFSRDIYNEQFF. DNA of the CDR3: TGTGCCAGCTCATTCAGCAGGGATATTTACAATGAGCAGTTCTTC.

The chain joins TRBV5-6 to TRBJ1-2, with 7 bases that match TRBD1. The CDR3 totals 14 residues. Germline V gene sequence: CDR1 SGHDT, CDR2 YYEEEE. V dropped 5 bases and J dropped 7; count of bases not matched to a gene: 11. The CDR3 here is CASSKQGPVPGYTF. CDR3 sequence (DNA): TGTGCCAGCAGTAAACAGGGGCCGGTTCCTGGCTACACCTTC.

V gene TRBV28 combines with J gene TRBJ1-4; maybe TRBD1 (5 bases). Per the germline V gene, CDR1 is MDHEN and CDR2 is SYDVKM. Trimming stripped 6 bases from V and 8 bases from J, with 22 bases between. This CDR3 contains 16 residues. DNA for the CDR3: TGTGCCAGCAGGACTAGGAGAGGGGCTAACGGGGAAAAACTGTTTTTT. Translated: CASRTRRGANGEKLFF.

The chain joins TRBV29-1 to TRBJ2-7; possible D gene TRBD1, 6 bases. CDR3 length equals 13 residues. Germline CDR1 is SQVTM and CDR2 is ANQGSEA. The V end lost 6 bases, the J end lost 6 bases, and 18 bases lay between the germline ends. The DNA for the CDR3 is TGCAGCGTACTCACAGGGTCATCGGGCGAGCAGTACTTC. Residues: CSVLTGSSGEQYF.

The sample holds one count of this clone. Written as DNA, the CDR3 is TGTGCCAGTAGTACCCCGACAGCTCTCCTCTATGGCTACACCTTC. Its protein is CASSTPTALLYGYTF. The gene calls are TRBV19 and TRBJ1-2; D is possibly TRBD1 (5 bases). CDR3 length: 15 amino acids. V was shortened by 4 bases and J by 4 bases, with 16 bases between the two germline ends. Germline CDR1 and CDR2: LNHDA and SQIVND (reference sequence).

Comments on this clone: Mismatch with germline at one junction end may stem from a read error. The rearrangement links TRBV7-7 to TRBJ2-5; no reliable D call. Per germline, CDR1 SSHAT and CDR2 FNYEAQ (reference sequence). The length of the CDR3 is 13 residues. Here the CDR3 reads CASSLGPEETQYF. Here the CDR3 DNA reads TGTGCTAGCAGCTTAGGTCCTGAGGAGACCCAGTACTTC.

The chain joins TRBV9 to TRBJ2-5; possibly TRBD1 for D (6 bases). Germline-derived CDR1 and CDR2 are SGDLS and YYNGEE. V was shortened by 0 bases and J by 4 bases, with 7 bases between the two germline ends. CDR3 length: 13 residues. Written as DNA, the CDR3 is TGTGCCAGCAGCGTAGGAGGGGGAGAGACCCAGTACTTC. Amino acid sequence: CASSVGGGETQYF. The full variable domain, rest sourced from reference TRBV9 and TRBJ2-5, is DSGVTQTPKHLITATGQRVTLRCSPRSGDLSVYWYQQSLDQGLQFLIQYYNGEERAKGNILERFSAQQFPDLHSELNLSSLELGDSALYFCASSVGGGETQYFGPGTRLLVL.

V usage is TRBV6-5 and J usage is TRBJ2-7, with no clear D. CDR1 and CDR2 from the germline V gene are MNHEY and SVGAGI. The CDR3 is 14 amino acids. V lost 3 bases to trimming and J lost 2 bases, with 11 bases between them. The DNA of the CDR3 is TGTGCCAGCAGTTATAACGCGAGAACCTACGAGCAGTACTTC. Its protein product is CASSYNARTYEQYF.

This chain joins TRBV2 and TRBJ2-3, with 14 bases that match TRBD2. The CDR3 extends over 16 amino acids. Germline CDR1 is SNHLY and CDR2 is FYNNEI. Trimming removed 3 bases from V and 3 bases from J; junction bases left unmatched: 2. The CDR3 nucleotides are TGTGCCAGCAGTGATCGGACTAGCGGGGGGACAGATACGCAGTATTTT. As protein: CASSDRTSGGTDTQYF.

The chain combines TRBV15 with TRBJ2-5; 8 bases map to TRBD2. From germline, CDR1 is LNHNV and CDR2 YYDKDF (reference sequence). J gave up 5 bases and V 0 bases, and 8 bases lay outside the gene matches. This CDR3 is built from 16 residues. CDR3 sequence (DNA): TGTGCCACCAGCAGAGATAGGGCGGGGGGTGTGGAGACCCAGTACTTC. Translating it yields CATSRDRAGGVETQYF.

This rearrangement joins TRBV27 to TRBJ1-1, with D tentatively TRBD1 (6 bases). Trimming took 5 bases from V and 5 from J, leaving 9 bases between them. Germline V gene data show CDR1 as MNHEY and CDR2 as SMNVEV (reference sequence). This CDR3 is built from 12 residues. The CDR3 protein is CASSTTGTEAFF. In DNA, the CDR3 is TGTGCCAGCAGTACAACAGGGACTGAAGCTTTCTTT.